The 13 T cell receptor beta chains listed next were all sequenced from one sample in a study of blood T cell repertoires in COVID-19. Assay used: immunoSEQ multiplex PCR; TCRdb lists only in-frame clones, some missing. The profile shows fewer than 250,000 clones, over 80% of them singletons. What was sequenced was PBMCs or T cells enriched from blood (not recorded which). These receptors all stem from a woman in her 30s with acute COVID-19.

V gene TRBV18 combines with J gene TRBJ1-2; no reliable D call. The germline V gene encodes CDR1 KGHSH and CDR2 LQKENI. Trimming took off 0 bases at V and 1 base at J, with 9 bases between the two ends. CDR3 length equals 15 residues. The CDR3 DNA sequence: TGTGCCAGCTCACCACCGTCGGGGTTTAACTATGGCTACACCTTC. Protein: CASSPPSGFNYGYTF.

The chain links TRBV19 to TRBJ2-2; possibly TRBD2 for D (5 bases). The germline gives CDR1 LNHDA, CDR2 SQIVND (reference sequence). The length of the CDR3 is 15 residues. V was shortened by 6 bases and J by 6 bases, with 17 bases between the two germline ends. In nucleotides, the CDR3 is TGTGCCAGTAGGAGCCTTAGCGTCGGGGCCGGGGAGCTGTTTTTT. Amino acid sequence: CASRSLSVGAGELFF.

J is TRBJ1-1 and V is TRBV18, with 8 bases that match TRBD1. CDR1 is KGHSH and CDR2 is LQKENI in the germline V gene. J gave up 5 bases and V 1 base, and 3 bases lay outside the gene matches. The CDR3 length is 14 residues. The CDR3 region is CASSPRTGLTEAFF. CDR3 nucleotides: TGTGCCAGCTCACCACGGACAGGGCTAACTGAAGCTTTCTTT.

This chain joins TRBV4-3 and TRBJ2-7; the D gene is possibly TRBD1 (6 bases). Trimming left V 0 bases short and J 1 base short, with 22 bases between. CDR1 is LGHNA, CDR2 YSLEER, per germline. This CDR3 has 19 residues. The CDR3 DNA reads TGCGCCAGCAGCCAAGATTGGTGGGGGCCAACCACCCCATCCTACGAGCAGTACTTC. This encodes CASSQDWWGPTTPSYEQYF.

V is TRBV6-1 and J is TRBJ1-1; possible D gene TRBD1, 5 bases. The ends were cut back, 5 bases at V and 3 bases at J, with 7 bases in the middle. There are 12 residues in the CDR3. CDR1 is MNHNS, CDR2 SASEGT, per germline. CDR3 protein: CASSSGDTEAFF. DNA for the CDR3: TGTGCCAGCAGTTCGGGGGACACTGAAGCTTTCTTT.

The chain links TRBV11-2 to TRBJ2-7, with D uncertain. The CDR3 contains 12 residues. The germline gives CDR1 SGHAT, CDR2 FQNNGV. The V gene lost 3 bases and the J gene lost 2 bases, with 5 bases spanning the gap. The CDR3 sequence: CASSFLPYEQYF. The DNA for the CDR3 is TGTGCCAGCAGCTTCCTACCCTACGAGCAGTACTTC.

The CDR3 protein is CASSEASGGTGELFF. The CDR3 DNA reads TGTGCCAGCAGTGAGGCTTCAGGGGGCACCGGGGAGCTGTTTTTT. This chain connects TRBV6-1 to TRBJ2-2; 7 bases align to TRBD1. J gave up 4 bases and V 3 bases, and 5 bases lay outside the gene matches. The CDR3 spans 15 residues. Germline CDR1 and CDR2: MNHNS and SASEGT.

The chain joins TRBV3-1 (or the pseudogene TRBV3-2) to TRBJ1-1; 7 bases are shared with TRBD1. In germline, CDR1 is LGHDT, CDR2 YNNKEL (reference sequence). The CDR3 contains 17 residues. The V gene end was trimmed by 0 bases and the J gene end by 2 bases; junction bases not matched to a gene: 9. The CDR3 DNA reads as TGTGCCAGCAGCCAAGATCTTAGCGGACAGGCAAACACTGAAGCTTTCTTT. It is translated as CASSQDLSGQANTEAFF.

The V and J genes are TRBV5-6 and TRBJ1-1, with a weak D call TRBD1 (5 bases). This CDR3 contains 15 residues. Germline lookup yields CDR1 SGHDT and CDR2 YYEEEE. V was trimmed by 0 bases and J by 5 bases, leaving 14 bases between them. The CDR3 nucleotides are TGTGCCAGCAGCTTGGTTCGGGCGCCAGGGACTGAAGCTTTCTTT. Protein sequence: CASSLVRAPGTEAFF.

The gene calls are TRBV4-3 and TRBJ2-3; D unresolved. This CDR3 is built from 16 residues. Germline CDR1 is LGHNA and CDR2 is YSLEER. With 3 bases removed from V and 0 bases from J, the gap between germline ends came to 13 bases. In DNA form, the CDR3 reads TGCGCCAGCAGCCAGGGTAGCACCCCTAGCACAGATACGCAGTATTTT. This translates into CASSQGSTPSTDTQYF.

This chain connects TRBV19 to TRBJ2-1; 8 bases match TRBD2. CDR3 length equals 19 residues. V shed 6 bases and J 2 bases; nucleotides not matched to a gene: 18. CDR1 LNHDA and CDR2 SQIVND come from the germline V gene (reference sequence). CDR3 coding DNA: TGTGCCAGTAGCCGGGGCCTGATAACTTCGGGACTAGCCTACAATGAGCAGTTCTTC. Its protein product is CASSRGLITSGLAYNEQFF.

A note on this clone: An end of the junction does not agree with germline; a read error may underlie this. The chain is built from TRBV6-5 and TRBJ2-7, with D perhaps matching TRBD1 (8 bases). The CDR3 is made up of 11 amino acids. Germline V CDR1 and CDR2: MNHEY, SVGAGI. CDR3 protein: CASGDYRGFNF. The CDR3 region has the DNA TGTGCCAGCGGGGACTACAGGGGGTTTAACTTC.

This sequence joins TRBV7-9 and TRBJ1-5, with 9 bases identical to TRBD1. The germline CDR1 and CDR2 sequences are SEHNR and FQNEAQ (reference sequence). Unmatched junction bases numbered 6, after V lost 1 base and J lost 5 bases. This CDR3 has 16 residues. For the CDR3, the DNA is TGTGCCAGCAGCTTAGGGACAGGGGTTTCTCATCAGCCCCAGCATTTT. This sequence encodes CASSLGTGVSHQPQHF.